The 10 T cell receptor beta chains below all came from one sample that was sequenced in a study of blood T cell repertoires in COVID-19. Produced via immunoSEQ multiplex PCR; TCRdb's table is partial and in-frame only. This sample yields over 450,000 clones, of which roughly 89% are seen a single time; roughly 7.4% belongs to the top ten. Sequencing was carried out using peripheral blood. These receptors were taken from a woman between 50 and 59 years old with COVID-19, enrolled during active disease.

This clone was detected only a few times. The gene calls are TRBV19 and TRBJ1-5, with a possible D match to TRBD1 (5 bases). The CDR3 length is 15 residues. V shed 6 bases and J shed 3 bases, with 15 bases lying between them. CDR1 and CDR2 (germline): LNHDA, SQIVND (reference sequence). The DNA of the CDR3 is TGTGCCAGTAGATTGGGCCCTGGGGCCAATCAGCCCCAGCATTTT. It specifies CASRLGPGANQPQHF.

The gene calls are TRBV7-3 and TRBJ2-3; TRBD1 aligns across 7 bases. Unmatched junction bases numbered 3, after V lost 1 base and J lost 2 bases. Germline-derived CDR1 and CDR2 are SGHTA and FQGTGA. The CDR3 is made up of 15 amino acids. The CDR3 sequence is CASSLIGGATDTQYF. DNA for the CDR3: TGTGCCAGCAGCTTAATAGGGGGCGCCACAGATACGCAGTATTTT.

This chain connects TRBV4-1 to TRBJ1-6; the D gene is possibly TRBD1 (5 bases). V lost 4 bases and J 10 bases, leaving 23 bases between the germline ends. Germline CDR1 and CDR2: MGHRA and YSYEKL. CDR3 length: 17 amino acids. This chain's CDR3 is CASSRGFRGSEGSPLHF. The CDR3, as DNA: TGCGCCAGCAGCCGGGGGTTCCGGGGGTCAGAGGGATCACCCCTCCACTTT.

The DNA of the CDR3 is TGTGCCAGCAGTGACGAGACAGGGGGCAAAGGCTACACCTTC. This gives the protein CASSDETGGKGYTF. The V gene is TRBV6-4, the J gene TRBJ1-2, with 10 bases identical to TRBD1. Germline V CDR1 and CDR2: MRHNA, SNTAGT. The CDR3 contains 14 residues. V trimming: 2 bases; J trimming: 8 bases; junction bases outside the gene matches: 5.

The genes are TRBV27 and TRBJ1-2, with 10 bases lining up with TRBD1. Trimming removed 3 bases from V and 4 bases from J; junction bases left unmatched: 11. The CDR3 totals 17 residues. Germline V gives CDR1 MNHEY, CDR2 SMNVEV (reference sequence). The DNA of the CDR3 is TGTGCCAGCAGTTTTAGCCCAGCGGGACAGGGGACCTATGGCTACACCTTC. Protein product: CASSFSPAGQGTYGYTF.

This rearrangement joins TRBV6-6 to TRBJ2-7, with D maybe TRBD2 (5 bases). This CDR3 region has 14 residues. CDR1 and CDR2 (germline): MNHNY, SVGAGI (reference sequence). Trimming pared 8 bases from V and 0 bases from J, leaving 14 bases between. CDR3 protein: CASRPLGVSYEQYF. The CDR3 DNA follows: TGTGCCAGCCGTCCCCTCGGGGTCTCCTACGAGCAGTACTTC.

This clone was picked up one time. This chain uses TRBV14 with TRBJ2-5, with 10 bases matching TRBD1. Looked up from germline, CDR1 is SGHDN and CDR2 is FVKESK. The ends lost 5 bases at V and 4 bases at J; junction bases unmatched: 4. This CDR3 has 14 amino acids. The CDR3 here is CASSSDRGAETQYF. The CDR3 DNA is TGTGCCAGCAGCTCGGACAGGGGGGCAGAGACCCAGTACTTC.

V gene TRBV4-1 combines with J gene TRBJ1-2; TRBD1 matches 8 bases. Germline V gene data show CDR1 as MGHRA and CDR2 as YSYEKL. The CDR3 runs 16 residues. V lost 4 bases, J lost 4 bases, and 11 bases stayed unmatched. The CDR3 nucleotides read TGCGCCAGCAGCCCAGGACAGGGCCCAGAGATCTATGGCTACACCTTC. It specifies CASSPGQGPEIYGYTF.

This sequence joins TRBV5-1 and TRBJ2-7; 12 bases align to TRBD2. V shed 4 bases and J 2 bases; nucleotides not matched to a gene: 4. The germline CDR1 and CDR2 sequences are SGHRS and YFSETQ. The CDR3 totals 15 residues. The CDR3 DNA is TGCGCCAGCAGCCGGACTAGCGGGGTCACCTACGAGCAGTACTTC. This codes for CASSRTSGVTYEQYF.

The rearrangement joins TRBV6-5 to TRBJ1-5; no clear D. Germline CDR1 reads MNHEY; CDR2 reads SVGAGI. The V gene lost 6 bases and the J gene lost 0 bases, with 9 bases spanning the gap. CDR3 length: 14 amino acids. The CDR3 DNA sequence: TGTGCCAGCAGCGGGAGTTATAGCAATCAGCCCCAGCATTTT. This sequence encodes CASSGSYSNQPQHF.